This is a list of T cell receptor beta chains from one sample in a study of blood T cell repertoires in COVID-19. The data were produced by immunoSEQ multiplex PCR, yet TCRdb's version contains in-frame clones alone and is incomplete. The sample carries roughly 20,000 clones, about 87% recorded once. Sequenced sample: peripheral blood. Every receptor here comes from a human donor in a cohort sampled during active COVID-19. Both conserved end residues are part of each CDR3. A D gene is named only where the DNA matches it firmly. A clone size is listed for some rows: how often the clone was seen (once, few, many), or a class if it is expanded.

TRBJ2-1 | - | - | TRBV7-2 | 14 | CASSYAQGNNEQFF | TGTGCCAGCAGCTACGCCCAGGGGAACAATGAGCAGTTCTTC
TRBJ2-5 | - | - | TRBV2 | 13 | CASSGDSRETQYF | TGTGCCAGCAGTGGGGACTCGAGGGAGACCCAGTACTTC
TRBJ1-1 | - | - | TRBV12-3/TRBV12-4 | 13 | CASSLNQDTEAFF | TGTGCCAGCAGTTTGAACCAGGACACTGAAGCTTTCTTT
TRBJ2-1 | - | - | TRBV11-3 | 14 | CASSLGGGYNEQFF | TGTGCCAGCAGCCTTGGGGGCGGCTACAATGAGCAGTTCTTC
TRBJ1-2 | few | - | TRBV5-4 | 14 | CASSIQRDHYGYTF | TGTGCCAGCAGCATCCAGCGGGATCACTATGGCTACACCTTC
TRBJ2-1 | once | TRBD2 | TRBV7-6 | 12 | CASSLPGGEQFF | TGTGCCAGCAGCTTACCGGGGGGTGAGCAGTTCTTC
TRBJ1-2 | once | TRBD1 | TRBV5-1 | 15 | CASSLDYDRDGGYTF | TGCGCCAGCAGCTTGGATTACGACAGGGACGGAGGCTACACCTTC
TRBJ1-6 | - | TRBD1 | TRBV29-1 | 14 | CSVARQGANSPLHF | TGCAGCGTTGCCCGACAGGGGGCGAATTCACCCCTCCACTTT
TRBJ2-7 | once | TRBD1 | TRBV2 | 16 | CASTSSSTGKPYEQYF | TGTGCCAGCACCTCATCGTCGACAGGGAAACCCTACGAGCAGTACTTC
TRBJ2-5 | once | - | TRBV2 | 13 | CASSQAYQETQYF | TGTGCCAGCAGTCAGGCCTACCAAGAGACCCAGTACTTC
TRBJ2-5 | - | TRBD2 | TRBV27 | 17 | CASSIARGLAGQETQYF | TGTGCCAGCAGTATTGCCCGAGGACTAGCGGGACAAGAGACCCAGTACTTC
TRBJ1-4 | - | TRBD1 | TRBV5-5 | 17 | CASSDGQGSGGNEKLFF | TGTGCCAGCAGCGACGGACAGGGCAGTGGCGGGAATGAAAAACTGTTTTTT
TRBJ1-1 | - | - | TRBV6-5 | 12 | CASRQRNTEAFF | TGTGCCAGCAGACAGAGAAACACTGAAGCTTTCTTT
TRBJ1-6 | - | - | TRBV7-3 | 15 | CASSPNGQLNSPLHF | TGTGCCAGCAGCCCTAACGGACAGCTTAATTCACCCCTCCACTTT
TRBJ2-5 | - | - | TRBV5-4 | 13 | CASSKSGQETQYF | TGTGCCAGCAGCAAAAGCGGCCAAGAGACCCAGTACTTC
TRBJ1-1 | - | - | TRBV18 | 16 | CASSPPQTGLNTEAFF | TGTGCCAGCTCACCACCGCAAACAGGTCTGAACACTGAAGCTTTCTTT
TRBJ1-1 | - | TRBD1 | TRBV29-1 | 15 | CSVLKTGGQNTEAFF | TGCAGCGTTCTTAAAACAGGGGGCCAGAACACTGAAGCTTTCTTT
TRBJ2-7 | - | TRBD1 | TRBV2 | 14 | CASSDQTGHYEQYF | TGTGCCAGCAGCGACCAGACAGGGCACTACGAGCAGTACTTC
TRBJ1-6 | - | - | TRBV30 | 14 | CAWGRRSYNSPLHF | TGTGCCTGGGGTCGTCGGTCCTATAATTCACCCCTCCACTTT
TRBJ2-1 | - | TRBD2 | TRBV7-9 | 15 | CASSSLAGGPNEQFF | TGTGCCAGCAGCTCCCTAGCGGGAGGGCCCAATGAGCAGTTCTTC
TRBJ2-6 | few | TRBD2 | TRBV18 | 18 | CASSPGVAGNSGANVLTF | TGTGCCAGCTCACCGGGAGTAGCGGGAAACTCTGGGGCCAACGTCCTGACTTTC
TRBJ2-3 | - | TRBD2 | TRBV5-4 | 12 | CASSFWREAQYF | TGTGCCAGCAGCTTTTGGCGGGAGGCGCAGTATTTT
TRBJ2-1 | - | TRBD2 | TRBV6-2/TRBV6-3 | 17 | CASSYSSGSGSGNEQFF | TGTGCCAGCAGTTACTCGAGTGGTAGCGGGAGTGGCAATGAGCAGTTCTTC
TRBJ1-6 | - | - | TRBV7-9 | 13 | CASSFEGGAPLHF | TGTGCCAGCAGCTTCGAAGGAGGTGCACCCCTCCACTTT
TRBJ2-2 | - | - | TRBV2 | 16 | CASSDERAGNTGELFF | TGTGCCAGCAGTGACGAGAGGGCCGGGAACACCGGGGAGCTGTTTTTT
TRBJ2-7 | - | TRBD2 | TRBV2 | 13 | CAGSGLASKEQYF | TGTGCCGGCTCGGGACTAGCCTCGAAGGAGCAGTACTTC
TRBJ2-2 | - | - | TRBV19 | 12 | CAGGISTGELFF | TGTGCCGGCGGGATAAGCACCGGGGAGCTGTTTTTT
TRBJ1-5 | - | - | TRBV10-2 | 13 | CASSEGARQPQHF | TGCGCCAGCAGTGAGGGGGCACGGCAGCCCCAGCATTTT
TRBJ2-2 | - | - | TRBV18 | 17 | CASSSKLAQVATGELFF | TGTGCCAGCTCATCAAAACTAGCTCAGGTGGCTACCGGGGAGCTGTTTTTT
TRBJ1-6 | once | - | TRBV5-4 | 15 | CASSKGGVTGSPLHF | TGTGCCAGCAGCAAAGGAGGGGTGACGGGGTCACCCCTCCACTTT
TRBJ1-2 | - | - | TRBV7-9 | 14 | CASSLASGIGGYTF | TGTGCCAGCAGCTTAGCGTCAGGGATCGGTGGCTACACCTTC
TRBJ1-2 | - | - | TRBV3-1/TRBV3-2 | 12 | CASSHYYYGYTF | TGTGCCAGCAGCCATTACTATTATGGCTACACCTTC
TRBJ2-1 | - | - | TRBV7-2 | 13 | CASSLGVGNEQFF | TGTGCCAGCAGCTTAGGAGTCGGCAATGAGCAGTTCTTC
TRBJ1-2 | - | TRBD1 | TRBV28 | 15 | CASSFRSRGLWGYTF | TGTGCCAGCAGTTTTCGATCCAGGGGGCTTTGGGGCTACACCTTC
TRBJ2-5 | - | TRBD2 | TRBV4-1 | 15 | CASSQATRGVETQYF | TGCGCCAGCAGCCAAGCTACCCGGGGGGTCGAGACCCAGTACTTC
TRBJ2-1 | - | TRBD2 | TRBV24-1 | 15 | CATSDSGRSYNEQFF | TGTGCCACCAGTGATTCCGGGAGGTCCTACAATGAGCAGTTCTTC
TRBJ1-2 | - | - | TRBV14 | 14 | CASSQAGILFGYTF | TGTGCCAGCAGCCAAGCAGGGATATTGTTTGGCTACACCTTC
TRBJ2-5 | - | - | TRBV7-2 | 17 | CASSLAGGRSYQETQYF | TGTGCCAGCAGCTTAGCCGGGGGACGGTCGTACCAAGAGACCCAGTACTTC
TRBJ2-4 | - | - | TRBV5-1 | 16 | CASSLALAHTKNIQYF | TGCGCCAGCAGCTTGGCCCTCGCACATACCAAAAACATTCAGTACTTC
TRBJ2-1 | - | - | TRBV2 | 13 | CASSEPGSNEQFF | TGTGCCAGCAGTGAGCCAGGGTCGAATGAGCAGTTCTTC
TRBJ2-1 | - | - | TRBV5-4 | 12 | CASSSRGNEQFF | TGTGCCAGCAGCTCGCGGGGTAATGAGCAGTTCTTC
TRBJ2-7 | - | TRBD2 | TRBV18 | 15 | CASSPETSGAYEQYF | TGTGCCAGCTCACCAGAGACTAGCGGGGCGTACGAGCAGTACTTC
TRBJ1-1 | - | - | TRBV25-1 | 13 | CASRPHGGFGAFF | TGTGCCAGCAGACCACATGGGGGGTTTGGAGCTTTCTTT
TRBJ2-7 | - | TRBD2 | TRBV12-5 | 13 | CASGPGGSYEQYF | TGTGCTAGTGGTCCGGGGGGGTCCTACGAGCAGTACTTC
TRBJ1-1 | - | - | TRBV10-3 | 15 | CAISEYQTVNTEAFF | TGTGCCATCAGTGAGTACCAGACAGTGAACACTGAAGCTTTCTTT
TRBJ2-5 | few | TRBD1 | TRBV5-1 | 16 | CASSLVGQGSQETQYF | TGCGCCAGCAGCTTGGTGGGACAGGGGTCCCAAGAGACCCAGTACTTC
TRBJ2-1 | - | - | TRBV18 | 17 | CASSPEGYLWAYNEQFF | TGTGCCAGCTCACCAGAGGGCTACCTATGGGCCTACAATGAGCAGTTCTTC
TRBJ2-7 | - | TRBD1 | TRBV5-1 | 15 | CASSLGTTGIYEQYF | TGCGCCAGCAGCCTGGGGACGACAGGGATTTACGAGCAGTACTTC
TRBJ2-7 | - | - | TRBV6-1 | 12 | CASSEATREQYF | TGTGCCAGCAGTGAAGCAACGAGGGAGCAGTACTTC
TRBJ2-7 | - | TRBD2 | TRBV4-3 | 16 | CASSQDLAGGRYEQYF | TGCGCCAGCAGCCAAGATCTGGCGGGAGGGCGCTACGAGCAGTACTTC
TRBJ2-7 | few | - | TRBV7-3 | 12 | CASTASHYEQYF | TGTGCCAGCACCGCAAGCCACTACGAGCAGTACTTC
TRBJ1-5 | once | - | TRBV7-9 | 13 | CASSLASGQPQHF | TGTGCCAGCAGCTTAGCTTCAGGCCAGCCCCAGCATTTT
TRBJ2-2 | few | TRBD2 | TRBV19 | 15 | CASSGLAGYTGELFF | TGTGCCAGTAGCGGACTAGCGGGATACACCGGGGAGCTGTTTTTT
TRBJ1-2 | - | - | TRBV9 | 15 | CASSVMDTTNYGYTF | TGTGCCAGCAGCGTGATGGACACCACTAACTATGGCTACACCTTC
TRBJ2-2 | - | - | TRBV27 | 14 | CASTRTGSTGELFF | TGTGCCAGCACGCGGACGGGAAGCACCGGGGAGCTGTTTTTT
TRBJ1-1 | - | - | TRBV7-8 | 13 | CASSFLDGTEAFF | TGTGCCAGCAGCTTTCTAGATGGGACAGAAGCTTTCTTT
TRBJ2-7 | - | - | TRBV28 | 13 | CASSGSGTGREYF | TGTGCCAGCAGTGGATCCGGTACAGGGAGGGAGTACTTC
TRBJ2-7 | - | TRBD2 | TRBV7-8 | 15 | CASSFQRELSYEQYF | TGTGCCAGCAGCTTTCAGCGGGAGTTGTCCTACGAGCAGTACTTC
TRBJ2-2 | - | TRBD2 | TRBV7-2 | 15 | CASRLGLAPLGELFF | TGTGCCAGCAGATTGGGACTAGCCCCGCTCGGGGAGCTGTTTTTT
TRBJ2-1 | - | TRBD2 | TRBV5-1 | 14 | CASSSGRAVDEQFF | TGCGCCAGCAGCTCTGGGAGGGCCGTCGATGAGCAGTTCTTC